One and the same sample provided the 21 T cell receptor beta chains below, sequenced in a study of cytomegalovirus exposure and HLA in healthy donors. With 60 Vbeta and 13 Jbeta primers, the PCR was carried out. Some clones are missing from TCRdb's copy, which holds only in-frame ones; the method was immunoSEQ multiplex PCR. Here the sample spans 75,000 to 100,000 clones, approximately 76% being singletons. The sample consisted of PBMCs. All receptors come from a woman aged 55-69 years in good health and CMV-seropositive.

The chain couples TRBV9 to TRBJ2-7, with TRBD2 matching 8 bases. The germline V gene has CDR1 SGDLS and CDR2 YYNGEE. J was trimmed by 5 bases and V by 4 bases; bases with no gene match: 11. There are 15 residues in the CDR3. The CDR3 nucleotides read TGTGCCAGCAGCCCGACGGGACTAGATCTGCACGAGCAGTACTTC. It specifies CASSPTGLDLHEQYF.

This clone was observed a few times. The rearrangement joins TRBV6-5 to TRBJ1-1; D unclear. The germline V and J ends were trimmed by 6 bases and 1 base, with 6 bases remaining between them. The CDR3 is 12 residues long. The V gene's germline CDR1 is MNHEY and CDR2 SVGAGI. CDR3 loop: CASRAGNTEAFF. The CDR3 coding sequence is TGTGCCAGCAGAGCGGGGAACACTGAAGCTTTCTTT.

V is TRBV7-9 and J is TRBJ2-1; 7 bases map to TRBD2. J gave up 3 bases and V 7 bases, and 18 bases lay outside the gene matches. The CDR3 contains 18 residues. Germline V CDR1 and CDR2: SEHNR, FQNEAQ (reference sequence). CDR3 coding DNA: TGTGCCAGCATTACAAGTTTGCGGGAGCCACGACACTACAATGAGCAGTTCTTC. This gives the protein CASITSLREPRHYNEQFF.

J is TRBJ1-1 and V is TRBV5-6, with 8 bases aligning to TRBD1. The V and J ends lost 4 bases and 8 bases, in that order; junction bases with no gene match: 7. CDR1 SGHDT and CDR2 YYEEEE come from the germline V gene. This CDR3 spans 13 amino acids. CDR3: CASSALTGVEAFF. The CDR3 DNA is TGTGCCAGCAGCGCACTGACAGGGGTAGAAGCTTTCTTT.

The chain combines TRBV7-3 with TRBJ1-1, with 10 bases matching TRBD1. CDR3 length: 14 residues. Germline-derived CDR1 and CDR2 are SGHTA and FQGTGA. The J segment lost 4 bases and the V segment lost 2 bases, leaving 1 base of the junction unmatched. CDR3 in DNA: TGTGCCAGCAGCTTAGGGACAGGGGTCACTGAAGCTTTCTTT. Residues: CASSLGTGVTEAFF. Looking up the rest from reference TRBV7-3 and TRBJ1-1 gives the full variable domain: GAGVSQTPSNKVTEKGKYVELRCDPISGHTALYWYRQSLGQGPEFLIYFQGTGAADDSGLPNDRFFAVRPEGSVSTLKIQRTERGDSAVYLCASSLGTGVTEAFFGQGTRLTVV.

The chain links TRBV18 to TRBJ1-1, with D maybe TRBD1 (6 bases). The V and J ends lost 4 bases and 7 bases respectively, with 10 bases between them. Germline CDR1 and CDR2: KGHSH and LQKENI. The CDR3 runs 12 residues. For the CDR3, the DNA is TGTGCCAGCTCACGATACAGGGATGAAGCTTTCTTT. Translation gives CASSRYRDEAFF.

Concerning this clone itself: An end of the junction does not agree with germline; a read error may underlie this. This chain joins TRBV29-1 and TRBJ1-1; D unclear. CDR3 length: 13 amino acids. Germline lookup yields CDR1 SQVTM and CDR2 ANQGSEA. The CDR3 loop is CSVEADRATEAFF. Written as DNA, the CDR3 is TGCAGCGTCGAAGCAGATCGAGCGACTGAAGCTTTCTTT.

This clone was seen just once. For the CDR3, the DNA is TGTGCCAGCAGACAGGTTCTAAACTCACCCCTCCACTTT. Its translation: CASRQVLNSPLHF. This chain links TRBV6-1 with TRBJ1-6, with D possibly TRBD1 on 5 matching bases. V was clipped by 6 bases and J by 10 bases, with 13 bases between them. In germline, CDR1 is MNHNS, CDR2 SASEGT. The CDR3 totals 13 residues.

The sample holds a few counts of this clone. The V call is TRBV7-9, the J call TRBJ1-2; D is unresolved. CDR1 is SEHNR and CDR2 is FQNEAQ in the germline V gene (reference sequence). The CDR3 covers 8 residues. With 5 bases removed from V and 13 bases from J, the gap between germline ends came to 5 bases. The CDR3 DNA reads TGTGCCAGCAGCCCGTCCACCTTC. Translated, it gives CASSPSTF.

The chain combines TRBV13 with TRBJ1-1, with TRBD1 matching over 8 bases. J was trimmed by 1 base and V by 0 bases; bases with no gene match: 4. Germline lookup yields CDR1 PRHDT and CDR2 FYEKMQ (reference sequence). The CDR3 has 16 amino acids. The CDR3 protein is CASSLGLGTGNTEAFF. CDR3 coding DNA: TGTGCCAGCAGCTTAGGCCTCGGGACAGGGAACACTGAAGCTTTCTTT.

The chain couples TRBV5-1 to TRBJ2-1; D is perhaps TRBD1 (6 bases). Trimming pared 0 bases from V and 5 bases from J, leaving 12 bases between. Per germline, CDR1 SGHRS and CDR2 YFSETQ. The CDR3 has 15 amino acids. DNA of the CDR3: TGCGCCAGCAGCTTGGGTACAGGGCCGGACAATGAGCAGTTCTTC. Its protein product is CASSLGTGPDNEQFF.

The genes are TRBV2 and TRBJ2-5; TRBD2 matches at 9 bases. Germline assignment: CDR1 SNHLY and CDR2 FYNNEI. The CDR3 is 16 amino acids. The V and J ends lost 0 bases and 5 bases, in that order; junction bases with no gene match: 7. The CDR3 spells CASSEAGGRGWETQYF. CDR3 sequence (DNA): TGTGCCAGCAGTGAAGCTGGCGGGAGGGGGTGGGAGACCCAGTACTTC.

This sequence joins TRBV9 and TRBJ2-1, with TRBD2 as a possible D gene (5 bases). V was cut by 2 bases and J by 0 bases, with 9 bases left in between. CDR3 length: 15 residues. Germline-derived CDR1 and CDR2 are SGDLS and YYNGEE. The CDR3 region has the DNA TGTGCCAGCAGCGTGACGGGGAGCTCCTACAATGAGCAGTTCTTC. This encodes CASSVTGSSYNEQFF. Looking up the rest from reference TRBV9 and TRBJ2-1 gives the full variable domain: DSGVTQTPKHLITATGQRVTLRCSPRSGDLSVYWYQQSLDQGLQFLIQYYNGEERAKGNILERFSAQQFPDLHSELNLSSLELGDSALYFCASSVTGSSYNEQFFGPGTRLTVL.

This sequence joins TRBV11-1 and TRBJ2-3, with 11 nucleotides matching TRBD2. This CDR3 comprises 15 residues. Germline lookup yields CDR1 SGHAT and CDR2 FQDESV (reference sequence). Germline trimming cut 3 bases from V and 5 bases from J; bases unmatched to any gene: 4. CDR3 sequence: CASSFTSGGIDTQYF. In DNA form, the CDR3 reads TGTGCCAGCAGCTTCACTAGCGGGGGCATAGATACGCAGTATTTT.

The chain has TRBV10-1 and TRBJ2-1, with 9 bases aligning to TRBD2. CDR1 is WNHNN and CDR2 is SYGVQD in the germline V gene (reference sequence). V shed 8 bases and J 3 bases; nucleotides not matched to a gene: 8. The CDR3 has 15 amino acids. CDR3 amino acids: CASAPDSGSYNEQFF. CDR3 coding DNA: TGCGCCAGCGCCCCCGATAGCGGGAGCTACAATGAGCAGTTCTTC.

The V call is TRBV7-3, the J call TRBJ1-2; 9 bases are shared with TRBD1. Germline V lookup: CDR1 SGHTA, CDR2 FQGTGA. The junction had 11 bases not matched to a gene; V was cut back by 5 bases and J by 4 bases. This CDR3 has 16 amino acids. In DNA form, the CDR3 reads TGTGCCAGCAGCCCGGGACAGGGCGAGGATTTCTATGGCTACACCTTC. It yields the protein CASSPGQGEDFYGYTF.

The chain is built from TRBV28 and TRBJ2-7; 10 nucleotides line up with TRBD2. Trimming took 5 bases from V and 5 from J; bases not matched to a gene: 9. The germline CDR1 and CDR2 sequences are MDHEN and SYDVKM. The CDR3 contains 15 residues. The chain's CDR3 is CASSVKREGLNEQYF. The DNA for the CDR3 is TGTGCCAGCAGTGTGAAGCGGGAGGGCCTCAACGAGCAGTACTTC.

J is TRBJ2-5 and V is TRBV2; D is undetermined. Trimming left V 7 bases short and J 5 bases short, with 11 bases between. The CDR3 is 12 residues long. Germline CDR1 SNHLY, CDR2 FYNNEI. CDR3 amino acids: CASTSDGETQYF. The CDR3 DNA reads TGTGCCAGCACCAGCGACGGCGAGACCCAGTACTTC.

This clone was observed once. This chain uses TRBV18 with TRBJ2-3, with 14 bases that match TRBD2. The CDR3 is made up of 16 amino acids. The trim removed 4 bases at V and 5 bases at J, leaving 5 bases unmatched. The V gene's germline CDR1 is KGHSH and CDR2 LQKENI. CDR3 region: CASSQGLAGVGDTQYF. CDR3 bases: TGTGCCAGCTCACAGGGACTAGCGGGAGTGGGAGATACGCAGTATTTT.

CDR3 bases: TGTGCCAGCAGACGACAGGGCACCTACAATGAGCAGTTCTTC. Residues: CASRRQGTYNEQFF. V gene TRBV6-5 combines with J gene TRBJ2-1; the match to TRBD1 covers 7 bases. J was trimmed by 2 bases and V by 6 bases; bases with no gene match: 4. Per germline, CDR1 MNHEY and CDR2 SVGAGI. The CDR3 has 14 residues.

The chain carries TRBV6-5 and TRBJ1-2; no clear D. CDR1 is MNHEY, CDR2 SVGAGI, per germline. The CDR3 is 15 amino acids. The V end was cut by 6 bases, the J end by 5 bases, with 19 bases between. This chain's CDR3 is CASSRQKPSSYGYTF. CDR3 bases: TGTGCCAGCAGCCGACAAAAACCGTCGTCTTATGGCTACACCTTC.